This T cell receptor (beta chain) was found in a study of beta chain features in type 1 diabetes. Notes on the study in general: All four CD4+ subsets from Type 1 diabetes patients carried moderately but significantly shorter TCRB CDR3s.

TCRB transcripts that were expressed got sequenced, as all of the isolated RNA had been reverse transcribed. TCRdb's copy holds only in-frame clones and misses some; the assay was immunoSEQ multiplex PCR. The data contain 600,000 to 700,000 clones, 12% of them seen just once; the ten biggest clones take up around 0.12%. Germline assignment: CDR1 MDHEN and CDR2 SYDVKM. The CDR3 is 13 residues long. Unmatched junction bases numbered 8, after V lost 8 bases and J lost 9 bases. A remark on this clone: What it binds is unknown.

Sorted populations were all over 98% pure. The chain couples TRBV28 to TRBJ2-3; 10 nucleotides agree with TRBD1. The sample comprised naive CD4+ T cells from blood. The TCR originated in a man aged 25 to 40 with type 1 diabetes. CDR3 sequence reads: CASCAGQGITQYF. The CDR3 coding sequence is TGTGCCAGCTGTGCGGGACAGGGGATAACGCAGTATTTT.